This is a list of T cell receptor beta chains from one sample in a study of blood T cells in healthy people across ages. One entry per CDR3 protein, called by TCRdb with MiXCR from the 5' RACE reads. The sample includes about 1,500,000 distinct CDR3 sequences, roughly 45% of them seen just once. The material sequenced was blood. The receptors here all came from a woman under 30 in good health. Both conserved end residues are part of each CDR3.

TRBV5-6	TRBJ2-5	CASSWGDRVGQETQYF
TRBV28	TRBJ2-5	CASSFLGFVQETQYF
TRBV7-2	TRBJ2-2	CASSSWGAGSNTGELFF
TRBV6-5	TRBJ1-5	CASRGSGGVGQPQHF
TRBV7-9	TRBJ2-1	CASSFPTYNEQFF
TRBV4-1	TRBJ2-7	CASSQVRDRKNEQYF
TRBV11-3	TRBJ2-1	CASSPGSSPTQFF
TRBV2	TRBJ2-1	CASSDIPTPDSRAEQFF
TRBV5-1	NA	CASRPGTSGTETQYF
TRBV2	TRBJ1-1	CASSAGSQTEAFF
TRBV4-1	TRBJ2-1	CVSGRRGTAGFSDEQFF
TRBV6-1	TRBJ2-5	CASSADRGLLSETQYF
TRBV27	TRBJ2-3	CASSLSIGSPTDTQYF
TRBV11-2	TRBJ1-3	CASASLGDSLGNTIYF
TRBV20-1	TRBJ2-5	CSARGLAGQQETQYF
TRBV2	TRBJ2-3	CASSEFGGSSTDTQYF
TRBV2	TRBJ2-3	CASRQGQGVGTDTQYF
TRBV20-1	TRBJ1-1	CSALPPGTPEAFF
TRBV3-1	TRBJ2-3	CASSPPPGLVISDTQYF
TRBV12-3/TRBV12-4	TRBJ2-5	CASSGDINEQYF
TRBV30	TRBJ1-2	CAWSLYRGTYTF
TRBV6-4	TRBJ2-1	CTSSGSAGTNEQFF
TRBV3-1	TRBJ2-3	CASSPRAVTDTQYF
TRBV10-2	TRBJ1-4	CASSGLKQEENEKLFF
TRBV15	TRBJ2-1	CATSRDRGVAYNEQFF
TRBV6-4	TRBJ2-6	CASSDSDSSGANVLTF
TRBV12-3/TRBV12-4	TRBJ2-3	CASSPPLRGGRTDTQYF
TRBV12-3/TRBV12-4	TRBJ2-5	CASSFWGDETQYF
TRBV19	TRBJ2-1	CASSIASSSYNEQFF
TRBV2	TRBJ2-5	CASSADSGRAETQYF
TRBV5-1	TRBJ2-1	CASSRGGGAAYNEQFF
TRBV3-1	TRBJ2-3	CASSHGTPTQYF
TRBV14	TRBJ2-7	CASRTSATYEQYF
TRBV7-2	TRBJ2-5	CASSLALLTDRQETQYF
TRBV18	TRBJ2-5	CASAPLDQETQYF
TRBV7-8	TRBJ2-2	CASSIQGAIITGELFF
TRBV12-3/TRBV12-4	TRBJ2-3	CASSLGTGRADTQYF
TRBV3-1	TRBJ2-4	CASSQGAGGDIQYF
TRBV12-3/TRBV12-4	TRBJ1-1	CASRTQEGVRAFF
TRBV5-1	TRBJ2-7	CASNLQEKQYF
TRBV12-5	TRBJ2-4	CASSQTTFTKNIQYF
TRBV4-1	TRBJ2-3	CASSRPLAGGGTDTQYF
TRBV5-1	TRBJ2-5	CASAYNTKETQYF
TRBV6-1	NA	CASTDPRGQGWFSEQYF
TRBV5-6	TRBJ2-7	CASSSSTNEQYF
TRBV12-3/TRBV12-4	TRBJ2-7	CASSLNRGQGRHEQYF
TRBV29-1	TRBJ2-7	CSVKSPGNEQYF
TRBV6-2/TRBV6-3	TRBJ1-2	CASSTRQGSPYYGYTF